This T cell receptor beta chain was identified during a study of blood T cell repertoires in COVID-19. Study as a whole: COVID-19 samples collected from the United States, Italy and Spain covered acute and convalescent phases. T cells, B-cell-depleted T cells, or PBMCs provided the cDNA or gDNA that served as material.

In the study's own analysis: From reference gene primer amplification, estimates of nucleated cell counts were derived. Clones were read by immunoSEQ multiplex PCR, and TCRdb kept only the in-frame ones, dropping some. That table gives V, J and clone size, and the DNA gave D and trimming. The sample lists approximately 140,000 clones, 84% seen once, with roughly 9% in the top ten. The CDR3 has 15 amino acids. V was trimmed by 5 bases and J by 4 bases, leaving 12 bases between them. CDR1 is SGHTA and CDR2 is FQGNSA in the germline V gene. Source material: peripheral blood. This clonotype was obtained from a woman older than 75 in a cohort sampled during active or convalescent COVID-19. V is TRBV7-2 and J is TRBJ2-6; D may be TRBD1 (6 bases). CDR3 loop: CASSKQGAGANVLTF. As DNA, the CDR3 is TGTGCCAGCAGCAAACAGGGTGCCGGGGCCAACGTCCTGACTTTC.